A single sample is the source of the 24 T cell receptor beta chains below, sequenced in a study of Ad26.COV2.S vaccination and SARS-CoV-2 variants. TCRdb's table, derived via immunoSEQ multiplex PCR, lists solely in-frame clones and lacks some. The sample yields a few hundred thousand clones, about four fifths seen once. As for treatment: about 20 received Ad26.COV2.S at low or high dose, single or two shots; about 5 received placebo; per-sample allocation not given. Sample collection was performed on day 63 after the first vaccine or placebo injection. The source was peripheral blood, collected in a trial of Ad26.COV2.S vaccine versus placebo. These receptors originate from a person between 18 and 65 years old who received the Ad26.COV2.S COVID-19 vaccine or a placebo.

The chain uses TRBV20-1 and TRBJ2-1, with D unclear. CDR1 is DFQATT and CDR2 is SNEGSKA in the germline V gene (reference sequence). This CDR3 is built from 11 residues. The V end was cut by 0 bases, the J end by 9 bases, with 6 bases between. The CDR3 region has the DNA TGCAGTGCTAGAGAGTCGAGTGAGCAGTTCTTC. Translating it yields CSARESSEQFF.

The chain has TRBV15 and TRBJ2-7; D possibly matches TRBD1 or TRBD2 (5 bases each). From germline, CDR1 is LNHNV and CDR2 YYDKDF (reference sequence). Trimming cost V 2 bases and J 5 bases, with 10 bases left between them. The CDR3 runs to 13 residues. The DNA of the CDR3 is TGTGCCACCAGCAGATCAAGGGGAGACGAGCAGTACTTC. Translating it yields CATSRSRGDEQYF.

Written as DNA, the CDR3 is TGTGCCAGCAGCTTAGGCTCGACAGGGGAGAGGGAGCAGTACTTC. This gives the protein CASSLGSTGEREQYF. J is TRBJ2-7 and V is TRBV5-4, with 8 bases lining up with TRBD1. Germline V gives CDR1 SGHNT, CDR2 YYREEE (reference sequence). The CDR3 covers 15 residues. J gave up 7 bases and V 2 bases, and 11 bases lay outside the gene matches.

The chain combines TRBV6-2 or TRBV6-3 with TRBJ1-1, with a possible D match to TRBD1 (6 bases). Germline CDR1 is MNHEY and CDR2 is SVGEGT. The CDR3 consists of 15 residues. V lost 2 bases and J lost 1, with 11 bases in between. The CDR3 coding sequence is TGTGCCAGCAGTTACCGGGGGCGGGGGAACACTGAAGCTTTCTTT. Its protein is CASSYRGRGNTEAFF.

The V and J genes are TRBV7-2 and TRBJ2-7; TRBD1 matches 8 bases. The CDR3 is 14 amino acids. The germline gives CDR1 SGHTA, CDR2 FQGNSA. J lost 0 bases, V lost 5 bases, and 3 bases had no gene match. DNA for the CDR3: TGTGCCAGCAGCCGGGGGACAGGCTCCTACGAGCAGTACTTC. It yields the protein CASSRGTGSYEQYF. Filled out from reference TRBV7-2 and TRBJ2-7, the complete variable domain reads GAGVSQSPSNKVTEKGKDVELRCDPISGHTALYWYRQSLGQGLEFLIYFQGNSAPDKSGLPSDRFSAERTGGSVSTLTIQRTQQEDSAVYLCASSRGTGSYEQYFGPGTRLTVT.

The chain has TRBV7-3 and TRBJ2-7; 7 bases line up with TRBD1. This CDR3 is 15 amino acids long. CDR1 and CDR2 from the germline V gene are SGHTA and FQGTGA. Trimming removed 8 bases from V and 0 bases from J; junction bases left unmatched: 10. This chain's CDR3 is CASAVGRDSSYEQYF. CDR3 DNA sequence: TGTGCCAGCGCCGTCGGCCGGGACAGCTCCTACGAGCAGTACTTC.

The V and J genes are TRBV5-1 and TRBJ2-1; 12 nucleotides agree with TRBD2. Germline CDR1 reads SGHRS; CDR2 reads YFSETQ. The V segment lost 5 bases and the J segment 7 bases; nucleotides outside the gene matches: 10. There are 16 residues in the CDR3. CDR3 bases: TGCGCCAGCAGGTCCGGGACTAGCGGGCCGTGGAATGAGCAGTTCTTC. Its translation is CASRSGTSGPWNEQFF.

The CDR3 coding sequence is TGCAGCGTTCGGGAAGTACAAGAGACCCAGTACTTC. Amino acid sequence: CSVREVQETQYF. This chain connects TRBV29-1 to TRBJ2-5; a weak D match, TRBD2 (5 bases). This CDR3 has 12 amino acids. Germline CDR1 is SQVTM and CDR2 is ANQGSEA. Trimming took 5 bases from V and 2 from J, leaving 9 bases between them.

The rearrangement uses TRBV5-1 and TRBJ2-3, with D uncertain. Germline-derived CDR1 and CDR2 are SGHRS and YFSETQ. The CDR3 is 16 amino acids. Trimming pared 1 base from V and 0 bases from J, leaving 12 bases between. CDR3: CASSLPTDPSTDTQYF. Written as DNA, the CDR3 is TGCGCCAGCAGCTTGCCCACCGATCCTAGCACAGATACGCAGTATTTT.

The chain has TRBV4-2 and TRBJ2-2; 11 bases align to TRBD2. The J segment lost 6 bases and the V segment lost 3 bases, leaving 9 bases of the junction unmatched. This CDR3 comprises 17 residues. Germline CDR1 and CDR2: LGHNA and YNFKEQ. For the CDR3, the DNA is TGTGCCAGCAGCCAGGGACTAGCGGACCAGGGGCCCGGGGAGCTGTTTTTT. It yields the protein CASSQGLADQGPGELFF.

V and J are TRBV18 and TRBJ1-2, with D possibly matching TRBD1 (5 bases). V lost 3 bases and J 5 bases, leaving 7 bases between the germline ends. The germline CDR1 and CDR2 sequences are KGHSH and LQKENI. This CDR3 is 12 amino acids long. CDR3 bases: TGTGCCAGCTCACCGGACAATTATGGCTACACCTTC. Protein product: CASSPDNYGYTF. The variable domain in full, with the rest retrieved from reference TRBV18 and TRBJ1-2, is NAGVMQNPRHLVRRRGQEARLRCSPMKGHSHVYWYRQLPEEGLKFMVYLQKENIIDESGMPKERFSAEFPKEGPSILRIQQVVRGDSAAYFCASSPDNYGYTFGSGTRLTVV.

The chain uses TRBV30 and TRBJ1-1; D gene ambiguous. V was clipped by 2 bases and J by 9 bases, with 16 bases between them. Germline V gene sequence: CDR1 GTSNPN, CDR2 SVGIG (reference sequence). This CDR3 comprises 13 residues. CDR3 in amino acids: CAWSPLTGKKAFF. As DNA, the CDR3 is TGTGCCTGGAGTCCCCTGACCGGGAAGAAAGCTTTCTTT. Supplemented by reference TRBV30 and TRBJ1-1, the full variable domain reads SQTIHQWPATLVQPVGSPLSLECTVEGTSNPNLYWYRQAAGRGLQLLFYSVGIGQISSEVPQNLSASRPQDRQFILSSKKLLLSDSGFYLCAWSPLTGKKAFFGQGTRLTVV.

The chain is built from TRBV7-3 and TRBJ2-1; D is unclear. Looked up from germline, CDR1 is SGHTA and CDR2 is FQGTGA. The CDR3 sequence is 12 residues long. V was cut by 4 bases and J by 10 bases, with 11 bases left in between. CDR3 protein: CASSSSSWEQFF. In DNA form, the CDR3 reads TGTGCCAGCAGCTCTTCCAGTTGGGAGCAGTTCTTC.

The rearrangement joins TRBV28 to TRBJ1-5, with D unclear. This CDR3 contains 15 residues. Germline assignment: CDR1 MDHEN and CDR2 SYDVKM. V was cut by 5 bases and J by 0 bases, with 11 bases left in between. The CDR3 coding sequence is TGTGCCAGCAGTCTCGAACATTATAGCAATCAGCCCCAGCATTTT. Translating gives CASSLEHYSNQPQHF.

This clone turned up a few times. The genes are TRBV27 and TRBJ2-7; 7 bases are a match to TRBD1. V was pared by 3 bases and J by 6 bases, with 5 bases of the junction left unmatched. The germline V gene encodes CDR1 MNHEY and CDR2 SMNVEV (reference sequence). The CDR3 covers 13 residues. The DNA for the CDR3 is TGTGCCAGCAGTTTTACAGGGGCGGTCGAGCAGTACTTC. Amino acid sequence: CASSFTGAVEQYF.

This clone was recorded a few times. J is TRBJ1-1 and V is TRBV11-3; D unclear. The V gene's germline CDR1 is SGHNT and CDR2 YENEEA. The V end was cut by 0 bases, the J end by 3 bases, with 5 bases between. This CDR3 comprises 13 residues. The CDR3 DNA follows: TGTGCCAGCAGCTTAGATAAGGACACTGAAGCTTTCTTT. This codes for CASSLDKDTEAFF.

This clone was counted a few times. This chain joins TRBV28 and TRBJ1-2; D is possibly TRBD1 (6 bases). The CDR3 runs to 12 residues. V was pared by 7 bases and J by 12 bases, with 18 bases between. Germline V gene lookup returns CDR1 MDHEN and CDR2 SYDVKM. The chain's CDR3 is CASTTRGVGDTF. DNA for the CDR3: TGTGCCAGCACCACTAGGGGGGTCGGGGACACCTTC.

V and J are TRBV5-4 and TRBJ1-2; perhaps TRBD1 as D (6 bases). V was trimmed by 0 bases and J by 8 bases, leaving 14 bases between them. CDR1 is SGHNT, CDR2 YYREEE, per germline (reference sequence). This CDR3 has 14 amino acids. The CDR3 DNA sequence: TGTGCCAGCAGCTTGGGAGGGGGGCGACGAGGCTACACCTTC. Its protein is CASSLGGGRRGYTF.

The chain uses TRBV5-5 and TRBJ2-1, with 7 bases aligning to TRBD2. Germline CDR1 SGHKS, CDR2 YYEKEE (reference sequence). V lost 0 bases and J lost 1; bases outside the gene matches: 4. This CDR3 is built from 16 residues. The chain's CDR3 is CASSLEAGVSYNEQFF. The CDR3 nucleotides read TGTGCCAGCAGCTTGGAGGCGGGAGTTTCCTACAATGAGCAGTTCTTC. Full variable domain (missing parts from reference TRBV5-5 and TRBJ2-1): DAGVTQSPTHLIKTRGQQVTLRCSPISGHKSVSWYQQVLGQGPQFIFQYYEKEERGRGNFPDRFSARQFPNYSSELNVNALLLGDSALYLCASSLEAGVSYNEQFFGPGTRLTVL.

The chain couples TRBV3-1 (or the pseudogene TRBV3-2) to TRBJ1-2, with D perhaps TRBD1 (5 bases). V was trimmed by 4 bases and J by 6 bases, leaving 18 bases between them. This CDR3 spans 15 amino acids. Germline V gene sequence: CDR1 LGHDT, CDR2 YNNKEL (reference sequence). CDR3: CASSRTSSPSNGYTF. The CDR3 nucleotides read TGTGCCAGCAGCCGGACATCTTCGCCAAGCAATGGCTACACCTTC.

This chain connects TRBV27 to TRBJ2-3, with 9 bases identical to TRBD2. The length of the CDR3 is 16 residues. The germline CDR1 and CDR2 sequences are MNHEY and SMNVEV (reference sequence). Unmatched junction bases numbered 12, after V lost 3 bases and J lost 8 bases. DNA of the CDR3: TGTGCCAGCAGTTTGCGTAGCGGGAGCTCCTACGGTACGCAGTATTTT. This encodes CASSLRSGSSYGTQYF.

To note about this clone: A junction boundary mismatches the germline segment, possibly from a read error. The CDR3 region is CASREGRGPNYGYTF. Here the CDR3 DNA reads TGTGCCAGCAGAGAAGGCAGGGGCCCTAACTATGGCTACACCTTC. This rearrangement joins TRBV2 to TRBJ1-2; TRBD1 is a possible D gene (6 bases). This CDR3 contains 15 residues. Germline V CDR1 and CDR2: SNHLY, FYNNEI. Together with reference TRBV2 and TRBJ1-2, the CDR3 gives the full variable domain: EPEVTQTPSHQVTQMGQEVILRCVPISNHLYFYWYRQILGQKVEFLVSFYNNEISEKSEIFDDQFSVERPDGSNFTLKIRSTKLEDSAMYFCASREGRGPNYGYTFGSGTRLTVV.

This clone has only one observation. The rearrangement joins TRBV27 to TRBJ1-1, with a possible D match to TRBD1 (5 bases). Germline CDR1 reads MNHEY; CDR2 reads SMNVEV (reference sequence). The V end lost 6 bases, the J end lost 2 bases, and 13 bases lay between the germline ends. The CDR3 spans 14 residues. CDR3 loop: CASRGGSYNTEAFF. CDR3 bases: TGTGCCAGCAGGGGGGGATCGTACAACACTGAAGCTTTCTTT.

The chain links TRBV6-2 or TRBV6-3 to TRBJ2-7, with TRBD1 matching over 8 bases. Germline loops: CDR1 MNHEY, CDR2 SVGEGT. V shed 0 bases, J shed 7 bases, and the junction held 14 bases outside the gene matches. The CDR3 runs to 17 residues. DNA for the CDR3: TGTGCCAGCAGTTACTCCCGGGACAGGATTTACCCTACAGAGCAGTACTTC. The encoded protein is CASSYSRDRIYPTEQYF.